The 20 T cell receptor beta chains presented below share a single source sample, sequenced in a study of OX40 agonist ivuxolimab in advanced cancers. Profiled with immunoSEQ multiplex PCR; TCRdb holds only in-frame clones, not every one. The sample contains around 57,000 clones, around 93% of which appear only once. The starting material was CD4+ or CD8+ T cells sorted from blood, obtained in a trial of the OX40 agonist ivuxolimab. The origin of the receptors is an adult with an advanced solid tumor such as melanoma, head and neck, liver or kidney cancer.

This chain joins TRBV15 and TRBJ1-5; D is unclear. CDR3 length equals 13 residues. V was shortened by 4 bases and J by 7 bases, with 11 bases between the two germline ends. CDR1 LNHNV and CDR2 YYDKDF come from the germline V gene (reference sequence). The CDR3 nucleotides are TGTGCCACCAGCAACATAAGGGAGCAGCCCCAGCATTTT. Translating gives CATSNIREQPQHF.

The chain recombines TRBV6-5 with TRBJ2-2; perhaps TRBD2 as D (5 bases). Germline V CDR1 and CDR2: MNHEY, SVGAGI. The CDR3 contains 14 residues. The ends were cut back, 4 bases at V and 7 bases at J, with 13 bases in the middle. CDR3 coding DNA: TGTGCCAGCAGTTCGGACCCGGCGGGCGGGGAGCTGTTTTTT. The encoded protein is CASSSDPAGGELFF.

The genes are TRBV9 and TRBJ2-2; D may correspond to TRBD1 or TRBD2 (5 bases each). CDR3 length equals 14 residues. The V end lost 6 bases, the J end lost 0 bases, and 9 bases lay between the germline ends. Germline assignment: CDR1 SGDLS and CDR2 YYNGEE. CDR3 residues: CASNQGANTGELFF. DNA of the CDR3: TGTGCCAGCAACCAGGGAGCGAACACCGGGGAGCTGTTTTTT.

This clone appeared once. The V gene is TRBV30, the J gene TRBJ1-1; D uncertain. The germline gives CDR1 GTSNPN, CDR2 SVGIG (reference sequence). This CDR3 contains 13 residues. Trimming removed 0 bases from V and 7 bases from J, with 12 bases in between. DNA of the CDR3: TGTGCCTGGAGTGTCGTGGGGTATGGTGAAGCTTTCTTT. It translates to CAWSVVGYGEAFF.

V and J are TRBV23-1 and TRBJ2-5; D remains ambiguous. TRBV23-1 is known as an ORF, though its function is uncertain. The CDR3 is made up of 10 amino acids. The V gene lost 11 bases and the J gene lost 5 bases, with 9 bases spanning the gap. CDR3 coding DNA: TGCGCCTCTGGTCGGGAGACCCAGTACTTC. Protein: CASGRETQYF.

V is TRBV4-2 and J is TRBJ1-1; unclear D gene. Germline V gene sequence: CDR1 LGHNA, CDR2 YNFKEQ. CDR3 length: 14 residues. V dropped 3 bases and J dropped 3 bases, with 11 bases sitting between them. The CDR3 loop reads CASSHPQEYTEAFF. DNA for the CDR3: TGTGCCAGCAGCCATCCTCAGGAATACACTGAAGCTTTCTTT.

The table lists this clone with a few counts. CDR3: CASSESDGRGQPQHF. The CDR3 bases are TGTGCCAGCAGTGAGTCGGACGGACGAGGACAGCCCCAGCATTTT. The gene calls are TRBV6-1 and TRBJ1-5; D uncertain. This CDR3 region has 15 residues. Trimming took off 3 bases at V and 7 bases at J, with 16 bases between the two ends. Germline CDR1 MNHNS, CDR2 SASEGT.

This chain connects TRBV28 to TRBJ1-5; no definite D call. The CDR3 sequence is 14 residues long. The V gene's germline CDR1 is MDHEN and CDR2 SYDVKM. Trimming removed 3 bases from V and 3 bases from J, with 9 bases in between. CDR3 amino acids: CASSFGSPNQPQHF. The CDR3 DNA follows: TGTGCCAGCAGTTTCGGCAGCCCCAATCAGCCCCAGCATTTT.

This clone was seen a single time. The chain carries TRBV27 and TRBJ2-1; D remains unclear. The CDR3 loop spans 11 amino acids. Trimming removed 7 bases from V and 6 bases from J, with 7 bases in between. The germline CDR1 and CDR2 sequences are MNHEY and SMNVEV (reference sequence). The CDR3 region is CASMDFNEQFF. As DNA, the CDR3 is TGTGCCAGCATGGATTTCAATGAGCAGTTCTTC.

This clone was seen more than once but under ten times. The DNA of the CDR3 is TGCAGCGTTCAATCGGTAACTGAAGCTTTCTTT. It is translated as CSVQSVTEAFF. This chain connects TRBV29-1 to TRBJ1-1; no clear D gene. This CDR3 comprises 11 residues. CDR1 and CDR2 from the germline V gene are SQVTM and ANQGSEA. V gave up 5 bases and J gave up 5 bases, with 9 bases separating them.

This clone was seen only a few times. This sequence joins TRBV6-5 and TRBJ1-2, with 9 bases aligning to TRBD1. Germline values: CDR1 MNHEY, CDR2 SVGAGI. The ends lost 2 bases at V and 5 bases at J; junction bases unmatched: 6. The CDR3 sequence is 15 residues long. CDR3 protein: CASSYQGTGSYGYTF. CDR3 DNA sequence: TGTGCCAGCAGTTACCAGGGGACAGGGTCATATGGCTACACCTTC.

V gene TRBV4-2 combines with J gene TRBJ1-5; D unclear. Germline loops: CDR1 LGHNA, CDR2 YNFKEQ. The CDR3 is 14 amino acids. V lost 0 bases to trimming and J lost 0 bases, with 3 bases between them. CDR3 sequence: CASSQDYSNQPQHF. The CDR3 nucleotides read TGTGCCAGCAGCCAAGATTATAGCAATCAGCCCCAGCATTTT.

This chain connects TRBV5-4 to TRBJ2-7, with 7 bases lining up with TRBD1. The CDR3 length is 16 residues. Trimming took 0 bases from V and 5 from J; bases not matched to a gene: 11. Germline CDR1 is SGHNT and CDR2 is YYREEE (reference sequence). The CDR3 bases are TGTGCCAGCAGCTTGGGTTCGGGACAGCTCCCCGACGAGCAGTACTTC. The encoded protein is CASSLGSGQLPDEQYF.

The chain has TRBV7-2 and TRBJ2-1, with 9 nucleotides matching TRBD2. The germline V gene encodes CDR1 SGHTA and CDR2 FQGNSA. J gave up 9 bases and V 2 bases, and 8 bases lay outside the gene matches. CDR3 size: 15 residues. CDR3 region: CASSLSLAGYGEQFF. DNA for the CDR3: TGTGCCAGCAGCTTAAGCCTAGCGGGATACGGTGAGCAGTTCTTC.

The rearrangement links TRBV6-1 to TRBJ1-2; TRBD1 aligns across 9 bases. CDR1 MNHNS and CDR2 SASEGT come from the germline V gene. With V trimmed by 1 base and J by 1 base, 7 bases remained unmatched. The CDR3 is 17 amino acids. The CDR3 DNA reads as TGTGCCAGCAGTGAAGGTCCGGGGACAGGGATTAACTATGGCTACACCTTC. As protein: CASSEGPGTGINYGYTF.

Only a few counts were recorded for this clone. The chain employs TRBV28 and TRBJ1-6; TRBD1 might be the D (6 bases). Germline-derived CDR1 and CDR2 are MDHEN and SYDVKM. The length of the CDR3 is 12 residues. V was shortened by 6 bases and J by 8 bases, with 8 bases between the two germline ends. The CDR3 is CASSAGDSPLHF. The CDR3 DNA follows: TGTGCCAGCAGCGCAGGGGATTCACCCCTCCACTTT.

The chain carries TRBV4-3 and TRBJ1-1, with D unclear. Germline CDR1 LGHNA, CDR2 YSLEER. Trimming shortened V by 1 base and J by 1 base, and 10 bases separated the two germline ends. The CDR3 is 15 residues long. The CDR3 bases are TGCGCCAGCAGCCAAGGAGCGTCCGCGAACACTGAAGCTTTCTTT. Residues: CASSQGASANTEAFF.

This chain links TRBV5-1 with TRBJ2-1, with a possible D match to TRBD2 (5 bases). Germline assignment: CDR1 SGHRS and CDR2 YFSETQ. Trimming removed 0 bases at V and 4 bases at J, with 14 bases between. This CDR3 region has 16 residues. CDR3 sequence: CASSLGGGTFYNEQFF. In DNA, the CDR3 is TGCGCCAGCAGCTTGGGAGGAGGTACCTTTTACAATGAGCAGTTCTTC.

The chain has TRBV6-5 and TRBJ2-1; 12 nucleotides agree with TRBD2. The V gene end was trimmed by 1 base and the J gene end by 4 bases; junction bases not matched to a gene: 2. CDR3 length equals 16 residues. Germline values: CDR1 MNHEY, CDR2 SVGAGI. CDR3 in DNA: TGTGCCAGCAGTTACTTTCTAGCGGGGGGGTACAATGAGCAGTTCTTC. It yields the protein CASSYFLAGGYNEQFF.

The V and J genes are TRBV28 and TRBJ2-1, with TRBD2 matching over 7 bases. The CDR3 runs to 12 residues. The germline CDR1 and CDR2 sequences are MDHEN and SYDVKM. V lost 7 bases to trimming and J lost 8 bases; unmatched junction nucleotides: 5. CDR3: CASNAGRDEQFF. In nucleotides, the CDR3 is TGTGCCAGCAACGCAGGGAGGGATGAGCAGTTCTTC.